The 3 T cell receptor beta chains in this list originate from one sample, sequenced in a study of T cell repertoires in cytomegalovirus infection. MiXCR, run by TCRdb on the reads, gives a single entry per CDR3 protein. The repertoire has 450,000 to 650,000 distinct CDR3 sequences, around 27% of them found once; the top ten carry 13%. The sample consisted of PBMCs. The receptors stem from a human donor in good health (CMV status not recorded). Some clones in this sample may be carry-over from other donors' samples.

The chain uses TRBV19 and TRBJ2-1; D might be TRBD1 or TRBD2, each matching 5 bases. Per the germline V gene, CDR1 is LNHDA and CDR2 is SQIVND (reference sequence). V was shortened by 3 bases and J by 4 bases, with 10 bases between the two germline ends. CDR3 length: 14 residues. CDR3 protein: CASSMGTVYNEQFF. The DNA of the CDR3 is TGTGCCAGTAGTATGGGGACCGTATACAATGAGCAGTTCTTC.

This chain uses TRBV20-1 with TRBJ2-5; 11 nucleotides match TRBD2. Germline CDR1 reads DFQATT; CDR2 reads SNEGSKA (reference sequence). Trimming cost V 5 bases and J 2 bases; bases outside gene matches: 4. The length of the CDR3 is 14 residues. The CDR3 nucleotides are TGCAGTGCTCGACTAGCGGGACGACAAGAGACCCAGTACTTC. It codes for CSARLAGRQETQYF.

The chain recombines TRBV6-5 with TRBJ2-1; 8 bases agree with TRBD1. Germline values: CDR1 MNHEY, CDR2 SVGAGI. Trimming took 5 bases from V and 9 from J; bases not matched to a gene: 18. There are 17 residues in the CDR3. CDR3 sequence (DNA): TGTGCCAGCAGTGACCAATCGACAGGGGTCTTCATCAGTGAGCAGTTCTTC. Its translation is CASSDQSTGVFISEQFF.